This is a list of T cell receptor beta chains from one sample in a study of CD8 T cells in ankylosing spondylitis. One entry per CDR3 protein results from TCRdb running MiXCR on the 5' RACE reads. The sample holds hundreds of thousands of distinct CDR3 sequences; about 10% are singletons and the top ten take roughly 0.51%. The sample comprised blood, either unsorted or a sorted T cell fraction (not recorded which). These receptors all stem from a male donor with ankylosing spondylitis. CDR3s include the opening cysteine and the closing phenylalanine or tryptophan. Each record gives: V gene, clone size, CDR3 protein. Expanded clones get a size class; other rows say once, few or many, or leave the size out.

TRBV20-1 | . | CSVPGYGTYEQYF
TRBV20-1 | . | CSSNRVFNEQFF
TRBV5-5 | . | CASSTERLTGNTIYF
TRBV20-1 | . | CSASRGPISGNTIYF
TRBV5-5 | few | CASSRGAQGAETQYF
TRBV4-2 | . | CASSQGQSLSSGANVLTF
TRBV4-3 | few | CASSQDAGGDTEAFF
TRBV7-7 | few | CASSLVAGGARNEQFF
TRBV3-1 | . | CASSHIDTEAFF
TRBV18 | . | CASSVRAPALGTQYF
TRBV5-1 | many | CASSPGQGKNTEAFF
TRBV21-1 | . | CASSKGVGRIIDQPQHF